Listed below are T cell receptor beta chains from one sample, sequenced in a study of vaccination effects on CD4 cells after COVID-19. Sequenced by immunoSEQ multiplex PCR; TCRdb stores in-frame clones only, minus some. Of about 45,000 clones listed, under 80% are singletons. For these TCRs, the target antigens are not known. The material was CD4+ T cells from PBMCs cultured with a peptide pool, obtained before COVID-19 vaccination. These receptors were taken from a human donor who had a prior SARS-CoV-2 infection. The CDR3 runs from the conserved cysteine through the conserved F or W. The order of the fields is J gene, V gene, D gene, CDR3 protein, CDR3 DNA. D genes are given only for firm matches.

TRBJ2-4 TRBV7-2 . CASSLSRLGDIQYF TGTGCCAGCAGCCTATCTCGACTGGGCGACATTCAGTACTTC
TRBJ2-7 TRBV20-1 . CSASSGQGDYEQYF TGCAGTGCTAGTTCTGGGCAGGGAGACTACGAGCAGTACTTC
TRBJ1-1 TRBV11-2 . CASRDPRGNTEAFF TGTGCCAGCAGGGACCCGAGGGGGAACACTGAAGCTTTCTTT
TRBJ1-2 TRBV7-2 TRBD1 CASRSTGDGYTF TGTGCCAGCCGATCGACAGGGGATGGCTACACCTTC
TRBJ2-5 TRBV5-6 . CASSLWGAGQETQYF TGTGCCAGCAGCTTGTGGGGTGCGGGCCAAGAGACCCAGTACTTC
TRBJ1-1 TRBV6-5 . CASSYYRVNTEAFF TGTGCCAGCAGTTACTACAGGGTGAACACTGAAGCTTTCTTT
TRBJ2-1 TRBV7-8 . CASSLGLNDNEQFF TGTGCCAGCAGCTTAGGGCTGAATGACAATGAGCAGTTCTTC
TRBJ2-7 TRBV5-1 TRBD2 CASSSGGAGVSYEQYF TGCGCCAGCAGCTCGGGAGGAGCGGGAGTATCCTACGAGCAGTACTTC
TRBJ2-7 TRBV9 . CATLQTGFSEQYF TGTGCCACCTTGCAGACTGGGTTTTCGGAGCAGTACTTC
TRBJ2-7 TRBV10-3 . CAISEISGAYEQYF TGTGCCATCAGTGAGATATCGGGGGCCTACGAGCAGTACTTC
TRBJ1-5 TRBV19 . CASASYSNQPQHF TGTGCCAGTGCTTCTTATAGCAATCAGCCCCAGCATTTT
TRBJ1-3 TRBV7-9 . CASSFGSSGNTIYF TGTGCCAGCAGCTTTGGGAGCTCTGGAAACACCATATATTTT
TRBJ2-5 TRBV3-1/TRBV3-2 . CASSPFVPVETQYF TGTGCCAGCAGCCCCTTCGTTCCGGTGGAGACCCAGTACTTC